The 6 T cell receptor beta chains below all came from one sample that was sequenced in a study of blood T cell repertoires in COVID-19. The data were produced by immunoSEQ multiplex PCR, yet TCRdb's version contains in-frame clones alone and is incomplete. The sample comprises 180,000 or so clones, 85% to 90% of which are singletons, and 0.99% rests with the top ten. Sequenced: peripheral blood. These receptors were obtained from a man between 18 and 29 years old with acute or convalescent COVID-19.

The genes are TRBV5-5 and TRBJ1-3; no definite D call. The CDR3 is 15 residues long. V was pared by 0 bases and J by 4 bases, with 11 bases between. The germline gives CDR1 SGHKS, CDR2 YYEKEE (reference sequence). CDR3 protein: CASSLVSAAGNTIYF. CDR3 in DNA: TGTGCCAGCAGCTTGGTGAGTGCCGCAGGAAACACCATATATTTT.

In this sample, this clone turned up a few times. The V gene is TRBV2, the J gene TRBJ1-1, with TRBD1 as a possible D gene (6 bases). CDR3 length: 13 amino acids. Germline CDR1 and CDR2: SNHLY and FYNNEI. The V gene lost 7 bases and the J gene lost 1 base, with 10 bases spanning the gap. The CDR3 sequence: CASKGDGNTEAFF. The CDR3 DNA follows: TGTGCCAGCAAGGGGGACGGGAACACTGAAGCTTTCTTT.

This chain connects TRBV5-1 to TRBJ1-1; D might be TRBD1 (5 bases). CDR1 is SGHRS and CDR2 is YFSETQ in the germline V gene. The V and J ends lost 2 bases and 3 bases respectively, with 17 bases between them. The length of the CDR3 is 16 residues. DNA for the CDR3: TGCGCCAGCAGCTTAATGGAGGGGTTAAGGGACACTGAAGCTTTCTTT. Its translation: CASSLMEGLRDTEAFF.

The V gene is TRBV5-4, the J gene TRBJ1-2; 8 nucleotides agree with TRBD1. Germline V gene data show CDR1 as SGHNT and CDR2 as YYREEE (reference sequence). J was trimmed by 4 bases and V by 4 bases; bases with no gene match: 6. The CDR3 totals 14 residues. In nucleotides, the CDR3 is TGTGCCAGCAGCGGAGACAGGGGATTCTATGGCTACACCTTC. This translates into CASSGDRGFYGYTF.

This chain joins TRBV3-1 (or the pseudogene TRBV3-2) and TRBJ1-3; 7 positions match TRBD1. This CDR3 has 15 residues. V shed 3 bases, J shed 2 bases, and the junction held 4 bases outside the gene matches. CDR1 and CDR2 from the germline V gene are LGHDT and YNNKEL (reference sequence). CDR3 sequence: CASSHRTGAGNTIYF. CDR3 DNA sequence: TGTGCCAGCAGCCACCGCACAGGGGCTGGAAACACCATATATTTT.

This chain uses TRBV5-1 with TRBJ2-7; 8 bases fit TRBD1. CDR1 and CDR2 (germline): SGHRS, YFSETQ. CDR3 length: 17 amino acids. V shed 10 bases and J 2 bases; nucleotides not matched to a gene: 20. CDR3 amino acids: CAPDRDRRKGQPYEQYV. The CDR3 DNA reads as TGCGCCCCCGACCGGGACAGGCGAAAGGGCCAACCCTACGAGCAGTACGTC.